The next 30 T cell receptor beta chains were all read from a single sample in a study of blood T cell repertoires in COVID-19. The repertoire was sequenced with immunoSEQ multiplex PCR; TCRdb's copy has only in-frame clones and lacks some. The sample contains approximately 240,000 clones, about 86% of which appear only once. Specimen: PBMCs or T cells enriched from blood (not recorded which). These TCRs come from a woman in her thirties or forties with acute COVID-19.

This CDR3 reads CASSYSGVSTDTQYF. DNA for the CDR3: TGTGCCAGCAGTTATAGCGGTGTGAGCACAGATACGCAGTATTTT. V and J are TRBV11-2 and TRBJ2-3; D is perhaps TRBD2 (6 bases). The germline V gene has CDR1 SGHAT and CDR2 FQNNGV. This CDR3 comprises 15 residues. Trimming stripped 6 bases from V and 0 bases from J, with 13 bases between.

The chain combines TRBV18 with TRBJ2-5; 7 positions agree with TRBD1. CDR3 length equals 15 residues. Losses at the gene ends were 5 bases for V and 2 bases for J; bases not matched to a gene: 8. Germline V gene data show CDR1 as KGHSH and CDR2 as LQKENI. The CDR3 reads CASSRDRAEQETQYF. The DNA of the CDR3 is TGTGCCAGCTCAAGAGACAGGGCCGAACAAGAGACCCAGTACTTC.

In this sample, this clone turned up once. The chain joins TRBV3-1 (or the pseudogene TRBV3-2) to TRBJ2-1; 10 bases fit TRBD2. The CDR3 runs 16 residues. CDR1 is LGHDT and CDR2 is YNNKEL in the germline V gene (reference sequence). Germline trimming cut 4 bases from V and 7 bases from J; bases unmatched to any gene: 10. The chain's CDR3 is CASSRESGRAKNEQFF. CDR3 nucleotides: TGTGCCAGCAGCCGGGAGAGCGGGAGGGCCAAGAATGAGCAGTTCTTC.

The chain has TRBV6-2 or TRBV6-3 and TRBJ1-4; the match to TRBD1 covers 8 bases. After removal of 6 bases from V and 9 bases from J, the junction contained 9 bases not matched to a gene. CDR3 length: 14 amino acids. Germline assignment: CDR1 MNHEY and CDR2 SVGEGT. The CDR3 is CASSPGQDYKKLFF. In nucleotides, the CDR3 is TGTGCCAGCAGCCCGGGACAGGATTACAAAAAACTGTTTTTT.

This chain connects TRBV6-5 to TRBJ1-2; 7 nucleotides match TRBD1. CDR1 and CDR2 from the germline V gene are MNHEY and SVGAGI. The J segment lost 5 bases and the V segment lost 2 bases, leaving 5 bases of the junction unmatched. This CDR3 is built from 14 residues. Written as DNA, the CDR3 is TGTGCCAGCAGTTACGAGGGGGCTGGGTATGGCTACACCTTC. Translated: CASSYEGAGYGYTF.

CDR3 DNA: TGTGCCAGCAGCACATCCAGTAATTCACCCCTCCACTTT. Translation: CASSTSSNSPLHF. The rearrangement uses TRBV7-3 and TRBJ1-6; D unclear. The CDR3 loop spans 13 amino acids. Trimming left V 5 bases short and J 6 bases short, with 8 bases between. Germline values: CDR1 SGHTA, CDR2 FQGTGA.

V gene TRBV19 combines with J gene TRBJ1-4; 7 nucleotides match TRBD1. V lost 7 bases and J lost 4; bases outside the gene matches: 3. From germline, CDR1 is LNHDA and CDR2 SQIVND (reference sequence). The CDR3 consists of 13 residues. CDR3 sequence reads: CASTRQGNEKLFF. In nucleotides, the CDR3 is TGTGCCAGTACCAGACAGGGTAATGAAAAACTGTTTTTT.

The chain links TRBV3-1 (or the pseudogene TRBV3-2) to TRBJ1-1; D gene unclear. CDR3 length equals 13 residues. Germline-derived CDR1 and CDR2 are LGHDT and YNNKEL (reference sequence). V dropped 4 bases and J dropped 1 base, with 7 bases sitting between them. The CDR3, as DNA: TGTGCCAGCAGCCCCCTAACGAACACTGAAGCTTTCTTT. Its translation: CASSPLTNTEAFF.

The chain combines TRBV3-1 (or the pseudogene TRBV3-2) with TRBJ1-1; D uncertain. The CDR3 length is 14 residues. Germline V gene sequence: CDR1 LGHDT, CDR2 YNNKEL (reference sequence). V was cut by 3 bases and J by 5 bases, with 13 bases left in between. The CDR3 loop is CASSQRGFGTEAFF. CDR3 sequence (DNA): TGTGCCAGCAGCCAGAGAGGGTTTGGTACTGAAGCTTTCTTT.

V is TRBV4-1 and J is TRBJ1-1; perhaps TRBD1 as D (5 bases). CDR1 and CDR2 from the germline V gene are MGHRA and YSYEKL. Trimming removed 1 base from V and 7 bases from J, with 16 bases in between. This CDR3 comprises 15 residues. Written as DNA, the CDR3 is TGCGCCAGCAGCCAAGGGCCCGGCCCTCAGGGTGAAGCTTTCTTT. It codes for CASSQGPGPQGEAFF.

The V and J genes are TRBV27 and TRBJ1-1, with D perhaps matching TRBD1 (6 bases). Germline lookup yields CDR1 MNHEY and CDR2 SMNVEV (reference sequence). The V end lost 7 bases, the J end lost 2 bases, and 8 bases lay between the germline ends. The CDR3 consists of 12 residues. The CDR3 region has the DNA TGTGCCAGCACGGACAGAAACACTGAAGCTTTCTTT. Its translation: CASTDRNTEAFF.

The J gene is TRBJ1-1, the V gene TRBV7-9; TRBD1 is a possible D gene (5 bases). Germline CDR1 SEHNR, CDR2 FQNEAQ (reference sequence). The CDR3 is 13 amino acids. The V gene lost 2 bases and the J gene lost 7 bases, with 11 bases spanning the gap. The CDR3 reads CASSLQGEGEAFF. The CDR3 coding sequence is TGTGCCAGCAGCTTACAAGGGGAGGGTGAAGCTTTCTTT.

The chain combines TRBV6-6 with TRBJ2-7; no clear D gene. The CDR3 extends over 13 amino acids. Germline V lookup: CDR1 MNHNY, CDR2 SVGAGI (reference sequence). Trimming removed 2 bases from V and 1 base from J, with 6 bases in between. CDR3 in DNA: TGTGCCAGCAGTTACCACATTTCCTACGAGCAGTACTTC. Protein sequence: CASSYHISYEQYF.

CDR3 sequence (DNA): TGTGCCACCAGTAAGGGGACAGGCAATCAGCCCCAGCATTTT. This gives the protein CATSKGTGNQPQHF. V gene TRBV24-1 combines with J gene TRBJ1-5; 7 bases match TRBD1. The CDR3 is 14 residues long. Per germline, CDR1 KGHDR and CDR2 SFDVKD. V dropped 6 bases and J dropped 2; count of bases not matched to a gene: 3.

The V and J genes are TRBV6-5 and TRBJ2-3, with D maybe TRBD1 (5 bases). Trimming removed 6 bases at V and 2 bases at J, with 15 bases between. Germline V gene data show CDR1 as MNHEY and CDR2 as SVGAGI. This CDR3 has 15 residues. CDR3 in DNA: TGTGCCAGCAGAGATGACAGCACTCACACAGATACGCAGTATTTT. The encoded protein is CASRDDSTHTDTQYF.

This clone was recorded a few times. The rearrangement uses TRBV6-5 and TRBJ1-5, with TRBD1 as a possible D gene (6 bases). There are 15 residues in the CDR3. CDR1 MNHEY and CDR2 SVGAGI come from the germline V gene. The V end was cut by 6 bases, the J end by 0 bases, with 12 bases between. DNA for the CDR3: TGTGCCAGCAGATGGGACATATATAGCAATCAGCCCCAGCATTTT. Protein: CASRWDIYSNQPQHF.

The chain has TRBV12-2 and TRBJ2-5; the table assigns TRBD2, which was not confirmed against the DNA. TRBV12-2 is a listed pseudogene. The CDR3 is 19 amino acids. CDR3 sequence: CASRLDLPLVVDRQETQYF. The CDR3 region has the DNA TGTGCAAGTCGCTTAGACCTGCCTCTCGTAGTAGATAGACAAGAGACCCAGTACTTC.

The chain is built from TRBV11-2 and TRBJ1-1; 8 nucleotides align to TRBD1. The CDR3 has 14 amino acids. Looked up from germline, CDR1 is SGHAT and CDR2 is FQNNGV. V was clipped by 0 bases and J by 6 bases; unmatched bases: 3. CDR3 sequence reads: CASSLDRGPAEAFF. The DNA of the CDR3 is TGTGCCAGCAGCTTAGACAGGGGGCCCGCTGAAGCTTTCTTT.

The CDR3 spells CASSLTSYNEQFF. The DNA of the CDR3 is TGTGCCAGCAGCTTAACGAGTTACAATGAGCAGTTCTTC. V and J are TRBV7-2 and TRBJ2-1; the D is unclear. The CDR3 runs 13 residues. Germline-derived CDR1 and CDR2 are SGHTA and FQGNSA. Trimming stripped 2 bases from V and 4 bases from J, with 6 bases between.

V gene TRBV27 combines with J gene TRBJ1-1; the D is unclear. CDR1 and CDR2 from the germline V gene are MNHEY and SMNVEV (reference sequence). Trimming cost V 5 bases and J 1 base, with 8 bases left between them. The CDR3 covers 13 residues. The CDR3 DNA follows: TGTGCCAGCAGTCCCCTTCGGAACACTGAAGCTTTCTTT. This sequence encodes CASSPLRNTEAFF.

This clone was detected ten times or more. The chain carries TRBV15 and TRBJ2-7; 9 nucleotides line up with TRBD2. Germline V gene sequence: CDR1 LNHNV, CDR2 YYDKDF (reference sequence). V lost 5 bases and J lost 6; bases outside the gene matches: 11. The CDR3 has 15 amino acids. CDR3: CATSLRLAVPREQYF. CDR3 DNA sequence: TGTGCCACCAGCCTCCGACTAGCGGTCCCTCGCGAGCAGTACTTC.

This chain links TRBV11-2 with TRBJ2-3; 9 bases match TRBD2. Looked up from germline, CDR1 is SGHAT and CDR2 is FQNNGV. Trimming took 1 base from V and 0 from J; bases not matched to a gene: 2. The CDR3 runs 16 residues. CDR3 nucleotide sequence: TGTGCCAGCAGCTTAGGGGCGGGAGGGAGCACAGATACGCAGTATTTT. This encodes CASSLGAGGSTDTQYF.

The chain combines TRBV21-1 with TRBJ1-6; the table's D call TRBD1 went unverified against the DNA. TRBV21-1 is a listed pseudogene. This CDR3 is built from 19 residues. CDR3 sequence: CASSKARDRGNSYNSPLHF. The CDR3 DNA reads TGTGCCAGCAGCAAAGCCCGGGACAGGGGGAATTCCTATAATTCACCCCTCCACTTT.

A word on this clone: This sample also contains other DNA sequences that code for the same CDR3. The chain links TRBV30 to TRBJ1-2; D is perhaps TRBD1 (5 bases). The CDR3 totals 14 residues. V was clipped by 0 bases and J by 5 bases, with 13 bases between them. The germline V gene has CDR1 GTSNPN and CDR2 SVGIG (reference sequence). This CDR3 is CAWSVRGGGYGYTF. The CDR3 DNA sequence: TGTGCCTGGAGTGTACGGGGCGGGGGGTATGGCTACACCTTC.

A single count supports this clone. The V and J genes are TRBV5-8 and TRBJ1-2, with D possibly TRBD1 on 6 matching bases. The germline V gene encodes CDR1 SGHTS and CDR2 YDEGEE. Trimming took 0 bases from V and 4 from J, leaving 10 bases between them. This CDR3 region has 14 residues. The CDR3 DNA reads as TGTGCCAGCAGCTTGGGGGGGCCAGCCTATGGCTACACCTTC. Its protein product is CASSLGGPAYGYTF.

The chain employs TRBV7-9 and TRBJ1-6, with TRBD1 matching over 8 bases. V shed 5 bases, J shed 8 bases, and the junction held 5 bases outside the gene matches. Germline V gene sequence: CDR1 SEHNR, CDR2 FQNEAQ (reference sequence). This CDR3 comprises 14 residues. The CDR3 is CASSRDRGDSPLHF. CDR3 sequence (DNA): TGTGCCAGCAGCCGCGACAGGGGTGATTCACCCCTCCACTTT.

The rearrangement links TRBV7-2 to TRBJ2-5; possibly TRBD2 for D (5 bases). The V end lost 5 bases, the J end lost 1 base, and 11 bases lay between the germline ends. Germline V gene data show CDR1 as SGHTA and CDR2 as FQGNSA. CDR3 length: 14 amino acids. This chain's CDR3 is CASSLSAGQETQYF. The CDR3 bases are TGTGCCAGCAGCCTTTCCGCGGGCCAAGAGACCCAGTACTTC.

The chain is built from TRBV5-1 and TRBJ2-7; a possible D gene is TRBD1 (5 bases). CDR1 and CDR2 (germline): SGHRS, YFSETQ. The CDR3 is made up of 14 amino acids. Trimming pared 2 bases from V and 0 bases from J, leaving 9 bases between. The CDR3 loop is CASSLQASSYEQYF. CDR3 DNA sequence: TGCGCCAGCAGCTTACAGGCGAGCTCCTACGAGCAGTACTTC.

This rearrangement joins TRBV7-9 to TRBJ2-1; perhaps TRBD2 as D (5 bases). Trimming pared 1 base from V and 0 bases from J, leaving 10 bases between. The germline V gene encodes CDR1 SEHNR and CDR2 FQNEAQ (reference sequence). This CDR3 region has 16 residues. The CDR3 nucleotides read TGTGCCAGCAGCTTAGGATCGGGGAGCTCCTACAATGAGCAGTTCTTC. Protein product: CASSLGSGSSYNEQFF. Full variable domain (outside the CDR3, taken from reference TRBV7-9 and TRBJ2-1): DTGVSQNPRHKITKRGQNVTFRCDPISEHNRLYWYRQTLGQGPEFLTYFQNEAQLEKSRLLSDRFSAERPKGSFSTLEIQRTEQGDSAMYLCASSLGSGSSYNEQFFGPGTRLTVL.

The rearrangement uses TRBV7-8 and TRBJ1-1; TRBD1 matches at 7 bases. The J segment lost 1 base and the V segment lost 2 bases, leaving 4 bases of the junction unmatched. CDR1 and CDR2 (germline): SGHVS, FQNEAQ. This CDR3 is 15 amino acids long. CDR3 DNA: TGTGCCAGCAGCTTAAGGGACAGACGGAACACTGAAGCTTTCTTT. It specifies CASSLRDRRNTEAFF. Full variable domain (outside the CDR3, taken from reference TRBV7-8 and TRBJ1-1): GAGVSQSPRYKVAKRGQDVALRCDPISGHVSLFWYQQALGQGPEFLTYFQNEAQLDKSGLPSDRFFAERPEGSVSTLKIQRTQQEDSAVYLCASSLRDRRNTEAFFGQGTRLTVV.